A single sample is the source of the 28 T cell receptor beta chains below, sequenced in a study of T cells in Graves' hyperthyroidism and ophthalmopathy. RNA transcripts yielded amplified TCR beta CDR3 regions. The HTBI set primed first-round TCR CDR3 RT-PCR. One entry per CDR3 protein results from TCRdb running MiXCR on the multiplex PCR reads. Seen here are hundreds of thousands of distinct CDR3 sequences, roughly 45% observed once, and the top ten hold less than 8.5%. Sequenced material: peripheral blood or thyroid tissue (not recorded which). The source of these receptors is an adult man with Graves' disease, either hyperthyroidism or ophthalmopathy (not recorded which).

The chain has TRBV7-9 and TRBJ1-2; 8 bases agree with TRBD1. V lost 5 bases and J lost 3; bases outside the gene matches: 5. CDR3 length equals 14 residues. Germline V CDR1 and CDR2: SEHNR, FQNEAQ (reference sequence). The chain's CDR3 is CASSMPDRDYGYTF. CDR3 DNA: TGTGCCAGCAGCATGCCGGACAGGGACTATGGCTACACCTTC.

This clonotype was recorded at least ten times. This sequence joins TRBV7-2 and TRBJ2-5; D is possibly TRBD1 (6 bases). V was clipped by 0 bases and J by 5 bases, with 13 bases between them. Germline assignment: CDR1 SGHTA and CDR2 FQGNSA. The CDR3 is 15 residues long. The CDR3, as DNA: TGTGCCAGCAGCTTAGCGGGGGCGCAACTGGAGACCCAGTACTTC. Its translation is CASSLAGAQLETQYF.

In DNA form, the CDR3 reads TGTGCCAGCAGTGAAGAGGGTAGCGGGGGTGGGGAGACCCAGTACTTC. Translated: CASSEEGSGGGETQYF. The chain uses TRBV25-1 and TRBJ2-5; 9 positions agree with TRBD2. This CDR3 is 16 amino acids long. From germline, CDR1 is MGHDK and CDR2 SYGVNS. After removal of 2 bases from V and 5 bases from J, the junction contained 9 bases not matched to a gene.

This CDR3 reads CATSTGMRLGQPQHF. CDR3 bases: TGTGCCACCTCGACAGGGATGAGATTAGGTCAGCCCCAGCATTTT. This rearrangement joins TRBV19 to TRBJ1-5; TRBD1 matches at 7 bases. The junction had 15 bases not matched to a gene; V was cut back by 10 bases and J by 6 bases. CDR1 LNHDA and CDR2 SQIVND come from the germline V gene (reference sequence). The CDR3 consists of 15 residues.

This clonotype was detected only a few times. The genes are TRBV5-6 and TRBJ1-2; D gene unclear. V was pared by 5 bases and J by 5 bases, with 10 bases between. Germline V gives CDR1 SGHDT, CDR2 YYEEEE. The CDR3 has 12 residues. Here the CDR3 reads CASRSSTYGYTF. CDR3 DNA: TGTGCCAGCAGGTCCTCAACGTATGGCTACACCTTC.

This clonotype occurred a few times. The chain couples TRBV5-4 to TRBJ2-5; perhaps TRBD2 as D (5 bases). Trimming removed 4 bases at V and 2 bases at J, with 21 bases between. Germline loops: CDR1 SGHNT, CDR2 YYREEE (reference sequence). The CDR3 is 17 residues long. For the CDR3, the DNA is TGTGCCAGCAGCCAAGATACGGGTCTAGCCGGTCAAGAGACCCAGTACTTC. It yields the protein CASSQDTGLAGQETQYF. The whole variable domain, filled in from reference TRBV5-4 and TRBJ2-5, reads ETGVTQSPTHLIKTRGQQVTLRCSSQSGHNTVSWYQQALGQGPQFIFQYYREEENGRGNFPPRFSGLQFPNYSSELNVNALELDDSALYLCASSQDTGLAGQETQYFGPGTRLLVL.

This clonotype was detected ten times or more. This chain uses TRBV9 with TRBJ2-7, with TRBD1 matching over 8 bases. This CDR3 has 13 amino acids. J gave up 5 bases and V 3 bases, and 4 bases lay outside the gene matches. Germline values: CDR1 SGDLS, CDR2 YYNGEE. The CDR3 bases are TGTGCCAGCAGCGAGACAGGGGTCAACGAGCAGTACTTC. As protein: CASSETGVNEQYF.

This chain uses TRBV5-1 with TRBJ2-2; possibly TRBD1 for D (6 bases). This CDR3 spans 15 amino acids. With 4 bases removed from V and 5 bases from J, the gap between germline ends came to 15 bases. Germline CDR1 SGHRS, CDR2 YFSETQ. The CDR3 DNA sequence: TGCGCCAGCAGCAACCCGACAGGACAAACCGGGGAGCTGTTTTTT. It translates to CASSNPTGQTGELFF.

This clonotype came up many times. The chain links TRBV7-6 to TRBJ1-4; D might be TRBD1 (6 bases). Looked up from germline, CDR1 is SGHVS and CDR2 is FNYEAQ. The CDR3 covers 13 residues. The V and J ends lost 3 bases and 10 bases respectively, with 12 bases between them. Written as DNA, the CDR3 is TGTGCCAGCAGCTTGGGGGCGCGGGGAAAACTGTTTTTT. Amino acid sequence: CASSLGARGKLFF.

The chain recombines TRBV20-1 with TRBJ1-1; TRBD1 matches 9 bases. From germline, CDR1 is DFQATT and CDR2 SNEGSKA (reference sequence). J was trimmed by 8 bases and V by 1 base; bases with no gene match: 8. This CDR3 has 14 amino acids. CDR3 protein: CSARGGQGKREAFF. CDR3 coding DNA: TGCAGTGCTAGAGGGGGACAGGGCAAGAGGGAAGCTTTCTTT.

This clonotype occurred a few times. V is TRBV2 and J is TRBJ1-1; possible D gene TRBD1, 6 bases. The CDR3 has 16 amino acids. The V end was cut by 5 bases, the J end by 1 base, with 17 bases between. Germline V gives CDR1 SNHLY, CDR2 FYNNEI. The CDR3 loop reads CASSLGGRGRNTEAFF. The CDR3 bases are TGTGCCAGCAGTTTAGGGGGAAGGGGGAGGAACACTGAAGCTTTCTTT.

This chain uses TRBV9 with TRBJ1-1, with 7 bases identical to TRBD1. The J segment lost 5 bases and the V segment lost 5 bases, leaving 3 bases of the junction unmatched. Looked up from germline, CDR1 is SGDLS and CDR2 is YYNGEE. This CDR3 region has 12 residues. In DNA, the CDR3 is TGTGCCAGCAGGACAGGGACGACTGAAGCTTTCTTT. This translates into CASRTGTTEAFF.

This clonotype was detected many times. The chain has TRBV7-2 and TRBJ1-2; tentative D call: TRBD1 (6 bases). The ends were cut back, 5 bases at V and 2 bases at J, with 12 bases in the middle. Germline V gives CDR1 SGHTA, CDR2 FQGNSA. The CDR3 totals 14 residues. The CDR3 sequence is CASSTYRENYGYTF. The CDR3 DNA sequence: TGTGCCAGCAGCACCTACAGGGAGAACTATGGCTACACCTTC.

A remark on this clonotype: One base away lies a much larger clone, so this may be a sequencing read error. It is likely a read error, because the conserved phenylalanine at the end of the CDR3 is missing. This rearrangement joins TRBV10-2 to TRBJ1-2; D gene uncertain. The length of the CDR3 is 13 residues. Germline V lookup: CDR1 WSHSY, CDR2 SAAADI. V gave up 0 bases and J gave up 7 bases, with 9 bases separating them. The CDR3 loop is CASSESSRPGYTL. CDR3 in DNA: TGCGCCAGCAGTGAGTCATCACGGCCTGGCTACACCCTC.

This clonotype was counted many times. The gene calls are TRBV5-1 and TRBJ1-6; D unresolved. In germline, CDR1 is SGHRS, CDR2 YFSETQ. Trimming took 1 base from V and 11 from J, leaving 13 bases between them. The length of the CDR3 is 14 residues. DNA for the CDR3: TGCGCCAGCAGCTTGCTAGGGATCGAGGCACCCCTCCACTTT. Its protein is CASSLLGIEAPLHF.

The CDR3 loop reads CASSLLGGGFNSPLHF. The CDR3 coding sequence is TGTGCCAGCAGTTTGTTAGGGGGCGGATTTAATTCACCCCTCCACTTT. The chain links TRBV12-3 or TRBV12-4 to TRBJ1-6; 7 nucleotides match TRBD1. Trimming removed 3 bases from V and 6 bases from J; junction bases left unmatched: 8. The CDR3 covers 16 residues.

Comments on this clonotype: A read error may explain this, as a much larger clone is one base away. The J gene is TRBJ1-4, the V gene TRBV24-1; maybe TRBD1 (6 bases). The CDR3 consists of 14 residues. Germline values: CDR1 KGHDR, CDR2 SFDVKD. CDR3 DNA: TGTGCCGCCAGTGATGGGGGGCTCTCGGAAAAACTGTTTTTT. Translated: CAASDGGLSEKLFF.

This clonotype was picked up many times. J is TRBJ1-1 and V is TRBV7-9; a weak D match, TRBD1 (6 bases). This CDR3 has 15 amino acids. V lost 5 bases and J 0 bases, leaving 13 bases between the germline ends. In germline, CDR1 is SEHNR, CDR2 FQNEAQ (reference sequence). For the CDR3, the DNA is TGTGCCAGCAGCCCAATGACAGGCATGAACACTGAAGCTTTCTTT. Residues: CASSPMTGMNTEAFF.

This clonotype has only a few counts. V is TRBV6-6 and J is TRBJ2-7; D is ambiguous. Per the germline V gene, CDR1 is MNHNY and CDR2 is SVGAGI (reference sequence). Trimming took off 2 bases at V and 3 bases at J, with 8 bases between the two ends. The CDR3 consists of 13 residues. CDR3 DNA: TGTGCCAGCAGTTACACCCACGGCTACGAGCAGTACTTC. As protein: CASSYTHGYEQYF.

This clonotype was observed a handful of times. J is TRBJ2-7 and V is TRBV9, with 7 bases aligning to TRBD1. Germline lookup yields CDR1 SGDLS and CDR2 YYNGEE. Trimming at V came to 5 bases and at J to 2 bases, leaving 7 bases not matched to a gene. CDR3 length: 14 residues. DNA of the CDR3: TGTGCCAGCAGTTTCGCCGGGACAGCCTACGAGCAGTACTTC. Its protein is CASSFAGTAYEQYF.

V is TRBV6-6 and J is TRBJ2-5, with 7 bases that match TRBD2. Germline-derived CDR1 and CDR2 are MNHNY and SVGAGI (reference sequence). The CDR3 is 13 amino acids. J lost 5 bases, V lost 6 bases, and 6 bases had no gene match. This CDR3 reads CASSPGLDETQYF. Here the CDR3 DNA reads TGTGCCAGCAGCCCCGGACTAGATGAGACCCAGTACTTC.

This clonotype was seen many times. The chain combines TRBV10-3 with TRBJ1-1; 9 bases align to TRBD1. Germline loops: CDR1 ENHRY, CDR2 SYGVKD. With 6 bases clipped from V and 3 bases from J, the junction kept 11 bases outside the gene matches. The CDR3 is 16 residues long. The CDR3: CAIRDTDRGMDTEAFF. In DNA, the CDR3 is TGTGCCATCAGAGATACGGACAGGGGAATGGACACTGAAGCTTTCTTT.

In this sample, this clonotype turned up many times. The J gene is TRBJ1-4, the V gene TRBV7-9; no clear D gene. Germline CDR1 is SEHNR and CDR2 is FQNEAQ (reference sequence). V shed 0 bases and J shed 4 bases, with 3 bases lying between them. CDR3 length equals 13 residues. CDR3 DNA: TGTGCCAGCAGCTTAGCGAATAATGAAAAACTGTTTTTT. Translated, it gives CASSLANNEKLFF.

This chain connects TRBV11-2 to TRBJ2-5; D gene ambiguous. V was trimmed by 6 bases and J by 7 bases, leaving 12 bases between them. The CDR3 runs to 12 residues. CDR1 is SGHAT, CDR2 FQNNGV, per germline. The CDR3 nucleotides are TGTGCCAGCAGAACCTCCCTACCGACCCAGTACTTC. Translation: CASRTSLPTQYF.

This chain uses TRBV4-2 with TRBJ1-6; TRBD1 agrees at 8 bases. V gave up 4 bases and J gave up 6 bases; unmatched junction bases: 8. CDR1 is LGHNA, CDR2 YNFKEQ, per germline. The CDR3 extends over 16 amino acids. The CDR3 protein is CASSPVTGGSNSPLHF. In DNA, the CDR3 is TGTGCCAGCAGCCCTGTCACAGGGGGAAGTAATTCACCCCTCCACTTT.

This chain uses TRBV20-1 with TRBJ2-7, with D possibly matching TRBD1 (6 bases). CDR1 and CDR2 from the germline V gene are DFQATT and SNEGSKA (reference sequence). Trimming removed 5 bases from V and 3 bases from J, with 11 bases in between. The CDR3 is 12 residues long. This chain's CDR3 is CSAAQGFYEQYF. CDR3 DNA: TGCAGTGCTGCACAGGGATTCTACGAGCAGTACTTC.

The DNA for the CDR3 is TGCAGCGTTGGGCGGGGGGCCAAGCAGTACTTC. Residues: CSVGRGAKQYF. This chain uses TRBV29-1 with TRBJ2-7; TRBD2 matches at 8 bases. The trim removed 4 bases at V and 8 bases at J, leaving 4 bases unmatched. The CDR3 loop spans 11 amino acids. Germline V gene lookup returns CDR1 SQVTM and CDR2 ANQGSEA.

The V gene is TRBV6-5, the J gene TRBJ2-7, with D perhaps matching TRBD1 (6 bases). The CDR3 is 16 amino acids. V was cut by 4 bases and J by 7 bases, with 23 bases left in between. Germline CDR1 MNHEY, CDR2 SVGAGI. In nucleotides, the CDR3 is TGTGCCAGCAGTTTATGGACCACAGGGCCCAAGGGGGAGCAGTACTTC. This encodes CASSLWTTGPKGEQYF.